This T cell receptor beta chain was identified during a study of shared clonotypes between healthy human individuals. Notes on this clone: The antigen is unknown.

Notes on the study in general: Only blood was sampled, and tissue TCR repertoires likely differ from blood ones. Non-shared clonotypes had lower generation probabilities than those shared by all four donors. Among donors, sharing of clonotypes was expected to be affected by sequencing depth.

Measured with immunoSEQ multiplex PCR; TCRdb has only the in-frame clones, and not every one. Of about 180,000 clones in the sample, over 85% were seen once. CDR3 length equals 13 residues. The germline V gene encodes CDR1 MDHEN and CDR2 SYDVKM. Losses at the gene ends were 8 bases for V and 6 bases for J; bases not matched to a gene: 6. Source material: naive CD4+ T cells sorted from blood. The subset here: CD45RA+ positively selected. The V and J genes are TRBV28 and TRBJ2-1; 8 bases map to TRBD1. The clonotype comes from a woman aged 25 to 39 in good health. Here the CDR3 DNA reads TGTGCCAGCCTTCTCACAGGGGGCAATGAGCAGTTCTTC. Its translation: CASLLTGGNEQFF.